The clone carrying this T cell receptor beta chain occurred many times. Diagnoses were established from clinical symptoms, serum thyroxine, TRAb, thyroid ultrasound and orbital computed tomography. This sample stems from a study of Graves' ophthalmopathy and Graves' hyperthyroidism. RNA transcripts were the template, and TCR beta CDR3 regions were amplified from them. Amplification began with first-round RT-PCR using HTBI primers, then second-round multiplex PCR was performed. Each CDR3 protein is one row after TCRdb ran MiXCR on the multiplex PCR reads. Among 200,000 to 250,000 distinct CDR3 sequences listed, 20% to 25% were seen once. Trimming shortened V by 5 bases and J by 4 bases, and 12 bases separated the two germline ends. Germline CDR1 reads SNHLY; CDR2 reads FYNNEI. The CDR3 is 14 amino acids.

The sequence came from a woman in her forties or fifties with Graves' ophthalmopathy. The sample consisted of peripheral blood. The rearrangement uses TRBV2 and TRBJ1-5; D ambiguous. Here the CDR3 DNA reads TGTGCCAGCAGTCGAGACACCCCAAATCAGCCCCAGCATTTT. Protein: CASSRDTPNQPQHF.